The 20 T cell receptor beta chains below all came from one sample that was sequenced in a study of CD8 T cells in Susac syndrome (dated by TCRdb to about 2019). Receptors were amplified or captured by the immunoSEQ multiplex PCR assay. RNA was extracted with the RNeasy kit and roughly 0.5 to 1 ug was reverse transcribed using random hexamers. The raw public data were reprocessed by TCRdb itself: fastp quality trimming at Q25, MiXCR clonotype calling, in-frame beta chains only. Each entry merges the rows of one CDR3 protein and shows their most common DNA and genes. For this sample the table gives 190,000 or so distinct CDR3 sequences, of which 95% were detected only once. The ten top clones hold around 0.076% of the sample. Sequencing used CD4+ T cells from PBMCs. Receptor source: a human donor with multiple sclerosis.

The CDR3 loop is CASSRQGDYGYTF. As DNA, the CDR3 is TGTGCCAGCAGCAGACAGGGGGACTATGGCTACACCTTC. This chain uses TRBV2 with TRBJ1-2; 9 nucleotides line up with TRBD1. CDR3 length equals 13 residues. Germline loops: CDR1 SNHLY, CDR2 FYNNEI. V trimming: 6 bases; J trimming: 3 bases; junction bases outside the gene matches: 2.

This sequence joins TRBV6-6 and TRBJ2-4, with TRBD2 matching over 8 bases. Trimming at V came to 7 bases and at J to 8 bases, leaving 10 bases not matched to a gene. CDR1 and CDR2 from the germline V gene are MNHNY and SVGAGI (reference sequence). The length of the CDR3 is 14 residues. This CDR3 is CASTSSGGSYIQYF. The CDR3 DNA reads TGTGCCAGCACCTCGTCGGGGGGGTCGTACATTCAGTACTTC.

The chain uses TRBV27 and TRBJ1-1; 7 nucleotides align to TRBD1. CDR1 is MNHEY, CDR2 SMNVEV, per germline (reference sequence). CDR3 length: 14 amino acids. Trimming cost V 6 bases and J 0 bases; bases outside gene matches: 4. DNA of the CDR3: TGTGCCAGCAGACTACAGGGGCTGAACACTGAAGCTTTCTTT. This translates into CASRLQGLNTEAFF.

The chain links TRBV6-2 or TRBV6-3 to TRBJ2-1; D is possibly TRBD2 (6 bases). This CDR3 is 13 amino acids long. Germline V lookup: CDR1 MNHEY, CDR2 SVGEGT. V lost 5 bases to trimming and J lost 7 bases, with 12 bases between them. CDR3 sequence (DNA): TGTGCCAGCAGTCCTCAACTAGCTAATGAGCAGTTCTTC. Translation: CASSPQLANEQFF.

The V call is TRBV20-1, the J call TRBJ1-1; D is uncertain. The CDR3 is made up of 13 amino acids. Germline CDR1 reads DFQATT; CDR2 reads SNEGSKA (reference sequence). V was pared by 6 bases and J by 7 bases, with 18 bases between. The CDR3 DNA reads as TGCAGTGCCAACGGGCGGAGCGTGGGTGAAGCTTTCTTT. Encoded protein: CSANGRSVGEAFF.

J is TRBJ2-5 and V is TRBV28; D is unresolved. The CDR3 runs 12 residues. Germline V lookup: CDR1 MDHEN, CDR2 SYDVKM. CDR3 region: CAAVGFQETQYF. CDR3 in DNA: TGTGCAGCCGTGGGATTCCAAGAGACCCAGTACTTC.

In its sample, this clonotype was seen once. CDR3 loop: CASSIELGANTEAFF. CDR3 DNA sequence: TGTGCCAGTAGTATAGAGCTGGGGGCGAACACTGAAGCTTTCTTT. The V gene is TRBV19, the J gene TRBJ1-1; a possible D gene is TRBD1 (6 bases). The CDR3 loop spans 15 amino acids. The germline CDR1 and CDR2 sequences are LNHDA and SQIVND (reference sequence). The V and J ends lost 0 bases and 1 base respectively, with 9 bases between them.

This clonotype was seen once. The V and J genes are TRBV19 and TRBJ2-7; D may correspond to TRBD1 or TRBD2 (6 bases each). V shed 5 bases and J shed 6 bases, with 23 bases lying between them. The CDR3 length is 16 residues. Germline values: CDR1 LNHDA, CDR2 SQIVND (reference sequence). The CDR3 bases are TGTGCCAGTAGTTCGCTTCCGGGATTCCGGGGGCTCGAGCAGTACTTC. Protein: CASSSLPGFRGLEQYF.

CDR3 nucleotides: TGTGCCAGCAGCTTAGGGCTGACCTCGGCGGGTGAGCAGTACGTC. Translated: CASSLGLTSAGEQYV. The chain has TRBV7-2 and TRBJ2-7; tentatively, D is TRBD2 (5 bases). This CDR3 spans 15 amino acids. CDR1 SGHTA and CDR2 FQGNSA come from the germline V gene. The V and J ends lost 1 base and 7 bases respectively, with 17 bases between them.

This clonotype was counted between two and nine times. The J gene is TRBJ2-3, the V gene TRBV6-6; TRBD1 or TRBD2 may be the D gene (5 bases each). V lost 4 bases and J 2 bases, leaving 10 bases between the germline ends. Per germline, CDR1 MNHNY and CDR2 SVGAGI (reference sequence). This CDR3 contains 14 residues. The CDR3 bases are TGTGCCAGCAGTTTTGGGGGATCCACAGATACGCAGTATTTT. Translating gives CASSFGGSTDTQYF.

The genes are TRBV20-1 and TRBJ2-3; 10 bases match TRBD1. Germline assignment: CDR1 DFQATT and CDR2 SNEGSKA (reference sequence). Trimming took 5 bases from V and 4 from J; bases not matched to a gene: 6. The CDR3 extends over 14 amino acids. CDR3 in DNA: TGCAGTGCTTCGGGACAGGGGCTCGCAGATACGCAGTATTTT. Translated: CSASGQGLADTQYF.

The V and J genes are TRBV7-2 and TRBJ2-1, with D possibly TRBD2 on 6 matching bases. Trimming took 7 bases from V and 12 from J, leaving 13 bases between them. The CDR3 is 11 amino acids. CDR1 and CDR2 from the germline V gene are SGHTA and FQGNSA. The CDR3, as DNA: TGTGCCAGCACCTTTGGGGACTTGCAGTTCTTC. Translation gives CASTFGDLQFF.

CDR3 residues: CASSPRGFFAEAFF. The CDR3 DNA sequence: TGTGCCAGCTCACCACGGGGCTTTTTCGCTGAAGCTTTCTTT. V is TRBV18 and J is TRBJ1-1; tentative D call: TRBD1 (5 bases). Germline loops: CDR1 KGHSH, CDR2 LQKENI. The CDR3 length is 14 residues. V was clipped by 1 base and J by 6 bases, with 12 bases between them.

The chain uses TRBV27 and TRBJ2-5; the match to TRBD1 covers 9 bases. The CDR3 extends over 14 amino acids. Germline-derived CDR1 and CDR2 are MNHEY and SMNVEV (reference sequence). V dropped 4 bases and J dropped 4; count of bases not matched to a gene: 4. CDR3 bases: TGTGCCAGCAGTTCAAACAGGGGGCTAGAGACCCAGTACTTC. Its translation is CASSSNRGLETQYF.

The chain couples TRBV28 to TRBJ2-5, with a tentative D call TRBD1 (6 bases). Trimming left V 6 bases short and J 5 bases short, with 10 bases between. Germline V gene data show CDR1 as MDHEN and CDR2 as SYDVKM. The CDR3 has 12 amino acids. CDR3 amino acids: CASRAGVETQYF. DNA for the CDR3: TGTGCCAGCAGGGCAGGGGTTGAGACCCAGTACTTC.

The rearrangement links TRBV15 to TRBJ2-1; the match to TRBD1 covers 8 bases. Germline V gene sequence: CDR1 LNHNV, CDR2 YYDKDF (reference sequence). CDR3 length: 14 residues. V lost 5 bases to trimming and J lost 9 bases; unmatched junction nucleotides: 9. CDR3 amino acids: CATSRGDRGIEQFF. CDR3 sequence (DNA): TGTGCCACCAGCCGGGGAGACAGGGGCATTGAGCAGTTCTTC.

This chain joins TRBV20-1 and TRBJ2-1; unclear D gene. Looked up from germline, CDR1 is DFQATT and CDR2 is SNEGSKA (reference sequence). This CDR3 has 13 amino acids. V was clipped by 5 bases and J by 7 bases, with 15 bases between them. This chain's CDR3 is CSAPYPGGNEQFF. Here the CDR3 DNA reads TGCAGTGCTCCTTATCCGGGCGGAAATGAGCAGTTCTTC.

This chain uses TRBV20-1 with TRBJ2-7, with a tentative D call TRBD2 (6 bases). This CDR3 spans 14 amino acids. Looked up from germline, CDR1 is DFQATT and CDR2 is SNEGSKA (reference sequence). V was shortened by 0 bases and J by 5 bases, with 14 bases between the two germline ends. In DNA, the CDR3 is TGCAGTGCTAGAGATAGACTAGGAGGCCACGAGCAGTACGTC. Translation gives CSARDRLGGHEQYV.

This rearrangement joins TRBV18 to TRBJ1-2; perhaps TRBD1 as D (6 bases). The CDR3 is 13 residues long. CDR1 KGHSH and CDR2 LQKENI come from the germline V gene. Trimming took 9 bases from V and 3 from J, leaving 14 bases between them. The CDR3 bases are TGTGCCAGTAGTCCACAGGGAGACTATGGCTACACCTTC. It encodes CASSPQGDYGYTF.

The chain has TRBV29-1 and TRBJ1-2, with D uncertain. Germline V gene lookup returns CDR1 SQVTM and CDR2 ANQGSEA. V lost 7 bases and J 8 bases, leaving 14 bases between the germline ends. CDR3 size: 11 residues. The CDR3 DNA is TGCAGCGGTCAAGAGGCCCGGGGCTACACCTTC. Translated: CSGQEARGYTF. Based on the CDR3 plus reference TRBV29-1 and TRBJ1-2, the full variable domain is SAVISQKPSRDICQRGTSLTIQCQVDSQVTMMFWYRQQPGQSLTLIATANQGSEATYESGFVIDKFPISRPNLTFSTLTVSNMSPEDSSIYLCSGQEARGYTFGSGTRLTVV.